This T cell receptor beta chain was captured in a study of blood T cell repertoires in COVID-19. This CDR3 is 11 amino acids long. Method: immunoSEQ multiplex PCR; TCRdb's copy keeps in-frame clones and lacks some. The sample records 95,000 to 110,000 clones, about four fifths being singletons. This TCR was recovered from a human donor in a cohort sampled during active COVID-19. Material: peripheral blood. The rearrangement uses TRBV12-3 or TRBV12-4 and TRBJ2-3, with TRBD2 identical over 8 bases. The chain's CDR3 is CASGRADTQYF. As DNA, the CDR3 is TGTGCGAGCGGGAGAGCAGATACGCAGTATTTT.